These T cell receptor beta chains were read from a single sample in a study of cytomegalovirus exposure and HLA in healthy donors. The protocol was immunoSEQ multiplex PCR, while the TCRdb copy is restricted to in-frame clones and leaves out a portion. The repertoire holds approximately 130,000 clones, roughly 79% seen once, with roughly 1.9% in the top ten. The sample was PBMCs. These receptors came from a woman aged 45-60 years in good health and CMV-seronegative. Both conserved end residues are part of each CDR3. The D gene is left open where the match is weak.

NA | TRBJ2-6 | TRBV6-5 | TGTGCCAGCAGTATCCCGGGGGCTGGGGCCAACGTCCTGACTTTC | CASSIPGAGANVLTF
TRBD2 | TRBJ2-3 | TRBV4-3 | TGCGCCAGCAGCCCGACTAGCGCAGAGACAGATACGCAGTATTTT | CASSPTSAETDTQYF
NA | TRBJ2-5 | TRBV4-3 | TGCGCCAGCAGCCAAGTTCTCAGGGGAGAGACCCAGTACTTC | CASSQVLRGETQYF
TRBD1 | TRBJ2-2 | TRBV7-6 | TGTGCCAGCAGCTTAACAGGGGCCGGGGAGCTGTTTTTT | CASSLTGAGELFF
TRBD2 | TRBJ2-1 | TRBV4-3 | TGCGCCAGCAGCCAAGAAAGCCCGGCGGGAGCTTACAATGAGCAGTTCTTC | CASSQESPAGAYNEQFF
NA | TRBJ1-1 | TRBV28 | TGTGCCAGCAGTTCCCTATCCAGACAGAACACTGAAGCTTTCTTT | CASSSLSRQNTEAFF
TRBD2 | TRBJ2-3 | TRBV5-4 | TGTGCCAGCAGCTTGGAGGGACTAGCGGTAACTCCGACCACAGATACGCAGTATTTT | CASSLEGLAVTPTTDTQYF
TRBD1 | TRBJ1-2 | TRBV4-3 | TGCGCCAGCAGCCAAGATTTGGGACAGGTCTATGGCTACACCTTC | CASSQDLGQVYGYTF
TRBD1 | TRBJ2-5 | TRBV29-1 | TGCAGCGTGCCCACCACAGGGGGCGAGGAGACCCAGTACTTC | CSVPTTGGEETQYF
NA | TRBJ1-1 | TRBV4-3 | TGCGCCAGCAGCCAATTCTCCAGGGCCGATGAAGCTTTCTTT | CASSQFSRADEAFF
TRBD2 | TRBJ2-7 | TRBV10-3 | TGTGCCATCACTCCCGGACTAGCGGGCGGCTACGAGCAGTACTTC | CAITPGLAGGYEQYF
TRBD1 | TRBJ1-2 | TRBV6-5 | TGTGCCAGCAGTTTCACGACAGGGTACTATGGCTACACCTTC | CASSFTTGYYGYTF
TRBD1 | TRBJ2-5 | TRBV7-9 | TGTGCCAGCAGCTTAGTGACAGGGGCGCAAGAGACCCAGTACTTC | CASSLVTGAQETQYF
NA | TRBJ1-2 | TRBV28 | TGTGCCAGCAGTTTGGAAGCAGGGAAAAGCTATGGCTACACCTTC | CASSLEAGKSYGYTF
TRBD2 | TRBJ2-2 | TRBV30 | TGTGCCTGGAGTGGGACTAGCGGGCGGATCGGGGAGCTGTTTTTT | CAWSGTSGRIGELFF
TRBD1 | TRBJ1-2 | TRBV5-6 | TGTGCCAGCAGCGCTTTTGGACAGGGGGCTAACGGCTACACCTTC | CASSAFGQGANGYTF
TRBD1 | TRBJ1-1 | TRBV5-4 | TGTGCCAGCAGCCAAGGAACAGGGGCGTACACTGAAGCTTTCTTT | CASSQGTGAYTEAFF
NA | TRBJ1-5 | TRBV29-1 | TGCAGCGTTGGAAATACAGGTGATAGCAATCAGCCCCAGCATTTT | CSVGNTGDSNQPQHF
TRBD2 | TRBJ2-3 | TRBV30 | TGTGCCTGGAGTGTGCAACCTAGCGGGAGGGTCAGGCGCACAGATACGCAGTATTTT | CAWSVQPSGRVRRTDTQYF
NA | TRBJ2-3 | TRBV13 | TGTGCCAGCAGCCTATTACAGGCTACTAGCACAGATACGCAGTATTTT | CASSLLQATSTDTQYF